This TCR beta chain was retrieved from a study of shared clonotypes between healthy human individuals. Whole-study findings and limits: At large depth, rarefaction still showed sorted-subset sequencing to be incomplete. Richness estimates generally favored naive over memory subsets.

The assay was run at deep level. Repertoires were generated with immunoSEQ multiplex PCR, while TCRdb's copy carries only in-frame clones and drops some. The top ten hold around 0.12% of the sample, which has more than 500,000 clones, approximately 95% seen once. CD45RO-negative CD8 cells positively selected for CCR7 made up the naive population, which excluded terminally differentiated effector memory CD45RA+ cells. As for this clone: Its antigen is still unknown.

The germline gives CDR1 PRHDT, CDR2 FYEKMQ (reference sequence). CDR3 size: 15 residues. This sequence originates from a woman aged 25 to 39 in good health. The V call is TRBV13, the J call TRBJ2-5; either TRBD1 or TRBD2 may supply D (5 bases each). The DNA matches TRBJ2-7 better at its end, which makes the J call doubtful. Material: naive CD8+ T cells sorted from blood. Here the CDR3 reads CASSGNRDPRYEQYF. Written as DNA, the CDR3 is TGTGCCAGCAGCGGCAACCGGGACCCAAGGTACGAGCAGTACTTC.